Sequencing of this T cell receptor (beta chain) was carried out in a study of T cells expressing NK-cell markers. Study-level background: The authors derived TCR beta repertoires from sorted CD3+CD56+NKG2C+, CD3+CD56+NKG2C- and CD3+CD56-NKG2C+ T cells. Eight donors were sequenced, seven testing HCMV-seropositive and one testing seronegative.

Study-level findings and limits: For several donors, the dominant NKG2C+ clonotypes made up about 1.0-8% of their CD8+ T cells.

A remark on this clonotype: The antigen remains undetermined.

The CDR3 covers 17 residues. Germline V gene lookup returns CDR1 DFQATT and CDR2 SNEGSKA (reference sequence). Using the 5' RACE reads, TCRdb records one entry per CDR3 protein without DNA. In total, the table holds over 100,000 distinct CDR3 sequences. Sequencing was performed on blood T cells: a sorted CD56 or NKG2C T cell subset, CD4+ or CD8+ T cells, or bulk PBMC T cells (not recorded which). The genes are TRBV20-1 and TRBJ2-1; TCRdb names TRBD2, which stays unverified in the absence of DNA. This receptor was identified in a woman between 18 and 70 years old in good health. The CDR3: CSARAFPPGFSHNEQFF.